The entry below gives a single T cell receptor beta chain sequence along with its context. Its antigen is currently unknown. The data were taken from a study of T-cell reconstitution after alpha-beta-depleted transplantation in children. Researchers prepared the TCRbeta library using unique molecular identifiers, the study reports. TCRdb redid the calling of the PCR reads with MiXCR, one entry per CDR3 protein. The data hold just over 950,000 distinct CDR3 sequences, with roughly 29% observed a single time. This CDR3 spans 14 amino acids. Germline V gene lookup returns CDR1 MNHNS and CDR2 SASEGT. V lost 5 bases and J lost 4, with 12 bases in between. Points from the study as a whole: Alpha-beta T cells present about two months after transplant were reported to originate from several hundred expanded graft clones. TCRbeta diversity was high at day 60 in some patients (a result of surviving recipient T cells and thymic progenitors). Newly made T cells mostly supplied T-cell counts and diversity one year after transplant.

This sample comprised PBMCs, mostly from graft donor cells, obtained 360 days after TCRalphabeta/CD19-depleted stem cell transplant. The rearrangement uses TRBV6-1 and TRBJ2-1; D unresolved. The TCR comes from a boy younger than two who had a stem cell transplant for SCID, so the T cells may come from the graft donor. The CDR3 DNA reads TGTGCCAGCAGTATCAGGCCTACTTACAATGAGCAGTTCTTC. This sequence encodes CASSIRPTYNEQFF.